One and the same sample provided the 24 T cell receptor beta chains below, sequenced in a study of a mutant IDH1 vaccine in newly diagnosed glioma. Profiling relied on immunoSEQ multiplex PCR, and the TCRdb table lists in-frame clones only, not all of them. Among tens of thousands of clones, about 90% were seen once, and the ten largest hold 1.1% to 1.5%. These receptors are not linked to any known antigen. Time point meaning: week 23, last vaccination. In every dose of vaccine, 300 ug of mutant IDH1 20-mer peptide was given alongside topical imiquimod. Here the sequenced sample was PBMCs, taken from a glioma patient whose treatment included an IDH1 peptide vaccine. Source of these receptors: a man aged 40-49 years with glioma.

This chain joins TRBV7-9 and TRBJ2-3; 8 bases fit TRBD2. Germline V gene sequence: CDR1 SEHNR, CDR2 FQNEAQ (reference sequence). The CDR3 has 15 residues. V gave up 4 bases and J gave up 4 bases; unmatched junction bases: 7. The DNA of the CDR3 is TGTGCCAGCAGCTCGCAGCGGGAGTGGGCAGATACGCAGTATTTT. Its translation is CASSSQREWADTQYF.

This chain links TRBV19 with TRBJ2-7; weak D call: TRBD2 (6 bases). V shed 7 bases and J shed 4 bases, with 23 bases lying between them. Germline values: CDR1 LNHDA, CDR2 SQIVND (reference sequence). This CDR3 has 16 residues. The CDR3 reads CASMAAGGVGSYEQYF. The CDR3 DNA follows: TGTGCCAGTATGGCGGCTGGAGGGGTAGGGTCTTACGAGCAGTACTTC.

This chain connects TRBV7-6 to TRBJ2-3, with D possibly TRBD1 on 6 matching bases. Trimming removed 2 bases at V and 3 bases at J, with 15 bases between. CDR1 is SGHVS, CDR2 FNYEAQ, per germline. This CDR3 spans 16 amino acids. CDR3 loop: CASSLRPGQSTDTQYF. In nucleotides, the CDR3 is TGTGCCAGCAGCTTAAGGCCGGGACAATCTACAGATACGCAGTATTTT.

The chain is built from TRBV2 and TRBJ2-3, with 8 nucleotides matching TRBD1. The CDR3 is made up of 15 amino acids. Trimming removed 6 bases from V and 4 bases from J; junction bases left unmatched: 9. CDR1 is SNHLY and CDR2 is FYNNEI in the germline V gene. The DNA for the CDR3 is TGTGCCAGCAGGCGACAGGGGATCCGCGCAGATACGCAGTATTTT. Its translation is CASRRQGIRADTQYF.

The CDR3 is CASSLVPGTSYEQYF. The CDR3 bases are TGTGCCAGCAGCTTAGTACCGGGGACCTCCTACGAGCAGTACTTC. The chain employs TRBV7-9 and TRBJ2-7, with D tentatively TRBD1 or TRBD2 (5 bases each). The CDR3 consists of 15 residues. The V end lost 1 base, the J end lost 0 bases, and 10 bases lay between the germline ends. Germline lookup yields CDR1 SEHNR and CDR2 FQNEAQ (reference sequence).

The chain recombines TRBV4-1 with TRBJ2-2; 13 bases line up with TRBD2. The CDR3 sequence is 17 residues long. Germline values: CDR1 MGHRA, CDR2 YSYEKL. The trim removed 1 base at V and 6 bases at J, leaving 5 bases unmatched. CDR3 in amino acids: CASSQAGLAGLAGELFF. The DNA of the CDR3 is TGCGCCAGCAGCCAAGCGGGACTAGCGGGATTGGCCGGGGAGCTGTTTTTT.

The chain couples TRBV4-3 to TRBJ2-7, with 9 bases fitting TRBD2. The CDR3 consists of 15 residues. Germline CDR1 and CDR2: LGHNA and YSLEER. J gave up 0 bases and V 3 bases, and 3 bases lay outside the gene matches. The DNA of the CDR3 is TGCGCCAGCAGCCATTCAGCGGGAGGCTCCTACGAGCAGTACTTC. This translates into CASSHSAGGSYEQYF.

This sequence joins TRBV5-1 and TRBJ2-3; D is ambiguous. Germline lookup yields CDR1 SGHRS and CDR2 YFSETQ. The germline V and J ends were trimmed by 0 bases and 1 base, with 9 bases remaining between them. This CDR3 comprises 15 residues. This CDR3 reads CASSLGALGTDTQYF. The CDR3 coding sequence is TGCGCCAGCAGCTTGGGGGCCTTAGGCACAGATACGCAGTATTTT.

The genes are TRBV5-1 and TRBJ2-7; D not resolved. The CDR3 is 15 amino acids. CDR1 is SGHRS, CDR2 YFSETQ, per germline. V gave up 3 bases and J gave up 1 base, with 14 bases separating them. The CDR3 loop reads CASSYGGLPSYEQYF. In DNA, the CDR3 is TGCGCCAGCAGCTACGGCGGCCTCCCTTCCTACGAGCAGTACTTC.

This clone was detected once. The genes are TRBV2 and TRBJ2-5; 10 bases match TRBD1. The CDR3 consists of 15 residues. The germline V gene encodes CDR1 SNHLY and CDR2 FYNNEI. With V trimmed by 4 bases and J by 5 bases, 7 bases remained unmatched. DNA of the CDR3: TGTGCCAGCAGTGGACAGGGGGCAAAGGGGGAGACCCAGTACTTC. This sequence encodes CASSGQGAKGETQYF.

V gene TRBV2 combines with J gene TRBJ1-1, with a weak D call TRBD1 (5 bases). Trimming removed 8 bases from V and 0 bases from J, with 10 bases in between. The germline V gene encodes CDR1 SNHLY and CDR2 FYNNEI. The CDR3 is 13 amino acids. CDR3 amino acids: CASETDMNTEAFF. The CDR3 DNA follows: TGTGCCAGCGAGACAGACATGAACACTGAAGCTTTCTTT.

The chain combines TRBV10-2 with TRBJ2-6; weak D call: TRBD1 (6 bases). CDR1 is WSHSY, CDR2 SAAADI, per germline. V lost 6 bases and J lost 4, with 13 bases in between. The CDR3 spans 15 residues. Here the CDR3 DNA reads TGCGCCAGCAGGGACAGCGCATCCGGGGCCAACGTCCTGACTTTC. Translating gives CASRDSASGANVLTF.

The chain joins TRBV9 to TRBJ1-3; D might be TRBD1 (5 bases). The CDR3 contains 14 residues. V lost 2 bases to trimming and J lost 8 bases, with 14 bases between them. Germline CDR1 SGDLS, CDR2 YYNGEE. CDR3 DNA sequence: TGTGCCAGCAGCGTGAGAACGACGGGGGACACCATATATTTT. Protein sequence: CASSVRTTGDTIYF.

The chain combines TRBV14 with TRBJ1-2; 9 bases are a match to TRBD1. Per the germline V gene, CDR1 is SGHDN and CDR2 is FVKESK. There are 13 residues in the CDR3. Trimming cost V 9 bases and J 0 bases; bases outside gene matches: 2. The DNA of the CDR3 is TGTGCCAGAGGGACAGGGACTAACTATGGCTACACCTTC. It yields the protein CARGTGTNYGYTF. The entire variable domain, with the rest obtained from reference TRBV14 and TRBJ1-2, is as follows: EAGVTQFPSHSVIEKGQTVTLRCDPISGHDNLYWYRRVMGKEIKFLLHFVKESKQDESGMPNNRFLAERTGGTYSTLKVQPAELEDSGVYFCARGTGTNYGYTFGSGTRLTVV.

V is TRBV4-2 and J is TRBJ2-5; a possible D gene is TRBD1 (5 bases). The CDR3 has 14 residues. Germline lookup yields CDR1 LGHNA and CDR2 YNFKEQ. V gave up 4 bases and J gave up 3 bases, with 12 bases separating them. The CDR3 is CASSRDPGKETQYF. The CDR3 DNA is TGTGCCAGCAGCCGAGACCCAGGGAAAGAGACCCAGTACTTC.

In its sample, this clone was seen once. CDR3 in DNA: TGTGCCAGCAGTTACTCCCGCGGTGTCTATGGCTACACCTTC. Translation: CASSYSRGVYGYTF. V gene TRBV6-5 combines with J gene TRBJ1-2; no clear D. Germline V CDR1 and CDR2: MNHEY, SVGAGI. This CDR3 is built from 14 residues. The V and J ends lost 0 bases and 4 bases respectively, with 9 bases between them.

This clone is a singleton in its sample. J is TRBJ2-5 and V is TRBV7-9; D unclear. V was shortened by 0 bases and J by 9 bases, with 8 bases between the two germline ends. This CDR3 region has 12 residues. The germline CDR1 and CDR2 sequences are SEHNR and FQNEAQ (reference sequence). The CDR3 region is CASSLAEQSQYF. CDR3 DNA sequence: TGTGCCAGCAGCTTAGCCGAACAGTCCCAGTACTTC.

This clone rates as medium-sized. The chain uses TRBV19 and TRBJ1-2; D is undetermined. There are 13 residues in the CDR3. Germline loops: CDR1 LNHDA, CDR2 SQIVND (reference sequence). Between the trimmed V and J ends, which lost 2 bases and 8 bases, there was a span of 12 bases. CDR3 protein: CASSIRNSKGYTF. The CDR3 DNA follows: TGTGCCAGTAGTATAAGGAATAGTAAAGGCTACACCTTC.

The rearrangement uses TRBV28 and TRBJ2-3; D unresolved. This CDR3 is 14 amino acids long. The germline V and J ends were trimmed by 1 base and 1 base, with 6 bases remaining between them. The germline V gene has CDR1 MDHEN and CDR2 SYDVKM. The CDR3 loop is CASSLLLRTDTQYF. The CDR3 nucleotides read TGTGCCAGCAGTTTATTGCTACGCACAGATACGCAGTATTTT.

This chain uses TRBV4-2 with TRBJ1-2; D is ambiguous. V lost 0 bases to trimming and J lost 5 bases, with 7 bases between them. This CDR3 is built from 13 residues. Germline CDR1 LGHNA, CDR2 YNFKEQ. CDR3 sequence: CASSQDYSYGYTF. The CDR3 nucleotides are TGTGCCAGCAGCCAAGATTACAGTTATGGCTACACCTTC.

This clone was counted a few times. This CDR3 is CASSHNVGEQFF. The CDR3 DNA reads as TGTGCCAGCAGCCATAACGTTGGTGAGCAGTTCTTC. The chain links TRBV14 to TRBJ2-1, with no clear D. The germline V gene encodes CDR1 SGHDN and CDR2 FVKESK. V was shortened by 3 bases and J by 9 bases, with 9 bases between the two germline ends. The CDR3 has 12 amino acids.

The chain carries TRBV7-9 and TRBJ2-3; D is ambiguous. The V end was cut by 4 bases, the J end by 5 bases, with 19 bases between. Per germline, CDR1 SEHNR and CDR2 FQNEAQ (reference sequence). The CDR3 loop spans 16 amino acids. This CDR3 reads CASSSPQVTMGDTQYF. The CDR3 coding sequence is TGTGCCAGCAGCTCTCCCCAGGTGACCATGGGAGATACGCAGTATTTT.

The chain uses TRBV7-3 and TRBJ2-5; 8 bases map to TRBD2. CDR1 and CDR2 (germline): SGHTA, FQGTGA. V was pared by 4 bases and J by 5 bases, with 9 bases of the junction left unmatched. The CDR3 has 15 amino acids. CDR3 protein: CASSYQAGVGETQYF. The CDR3 DNA is TGTGCCAGCAGCTACCAAGCGGGAGTCGGGGAGACCCAGTACTTC.

This rearrangement joins TRBV11-3 to TRBJ2-5; the D gene is possibly TRBD1 (5 bases). This CDR3 spans 15 amino acids. Trimming cost V 3 bases and J 2 bases, with 13 bases left between them. Germline lookup yields CDR1 SGHNT and CDR2 YENEEA. CDR3: CASSLGQGEQETQYF. CDR3 nucleotides: TGTGCCAGCAGCTTGGGCCAGGGCGAGCAAGAGACCCAGTACTTC. Combining the CDR3 with reference TRBV11-3 and TRBJ2-5 gives the whole variable domain EAGVVQSPRYKIIEKKQPVAFWCNPISGHNTLYWYLQNLGQGPELLIRYENEEAVDDSQLPKDRFSAERLKGVDSTLKIQPAELGDSAVYLCASSLGQGEQETQYFGPGTRLLVL.